This T cell receptor (beta chain) derives from a study of human T cells and chemical hapten exposure. As for the study in general: Doses of diphenylcyclopropenone went to the patients' scalps weekly throughout the roughly 22-week study. Patch tests applied 0.01% DPC to the upper back and were scored after 6 days.

TCRdb re-called the RACE reads with MiXCR, one entry per CDR3 protein. Of some 49,000 distinct CDR3 sequences in the sample, about 9.6% are singletons; the top ten hold 9.5% to 10%. Documented time point: pre-sensitization, week 0. Noted treatment: therapeutic diphenylcyclopropenone sensitization with weekly scalp DPC. Total RNA came from unfractionated whole blood. Germline CDR1 is LNHDA and CDR2 is SQIVND (reference sequence). Trimming removed 9 bases at V and 3 bases at J, with 14 bases between. The CDR3 consists of 13 residues. The input for sequencing was whole blood, taken in connection with sensitization to the hapten diphenylcyclopropenone (DPC). This TCR was sampled from a woman in her twenties or thirties with alopecia areata. Some clones in this sample may be carry-over from other donors' samples. V usage is TRBV19 and J usage is TRBJ1-2; weak D call: TRBD1 (5 bases). In DNA, the CDR3 is TGTGCCAGCGACTCCATGGGGGACTATGGCTACACCTTC. Translated, it gives CASDSMGDYGYTF.